The rows below give T cell receptor beta chains drawn from one sample of a study of blood T cell repertoires in COVID-19. Profiled with immunoSEQ multiplex PCR; TCRdb holds only in-frame clones, not every one. The data hold around 110,000 clones, with 90% observed a single time. The sequencing input was peripheral blood. Receptor source: a human donor with active COVID-19. The donor label of this sample is uncertain. The CDR3 runs from the conserved cysteine through the conserved F or W. D genes are given only for firm matches. Part of the rows lack a size; the others show once, few, many or a class for expanded clones.

j_call cdr3_length d_call v_call clone_size cdr3_aa
TRBJ2-3 14 TRBD1 TRBV10-3 . CAIRGDRGADTQYF
TRBJ1-5 18 . TRBV4-3 . CASSQDSAGGYSNQPQHF
TRBJ2-7 13 . TRBV6-2/TRBV6-3 . CASSYNRYYEQYF
TRBJ1-1 12 . TRBV12-3/TRBV12-4 . CASSFGEPEAFF
TRBJ2-3 18 . TRBV7-2 once CASSSRGSRRGNTDTQYF
TRBJ2-1 15 TRBD2 TRBV9 . CASSVVASGGNEQFF
TRBJ1-3 17 TRBD1 TRBV4-1 . CASSTRADRASGNTIYF
TRBJ1-1 15 . TRBV9 once CASSVAGQVNTEAFF
TRBJ1-6 16 . TRBV5-6 . CASSLWRQGMNSPLHF
TRBJ1-2 13 . TRBV6-6 . CASSPTGDYGYTF
TRBJ1-3 14 . TRBV6-5 few CASDEMLSGNTIYF
TRBJ1-1 16 . TRBV5-4 . CASSLEGGAGGTEAFF
TRBJ2-7 17 . TRBV9 . CASSVVFAGRCRYEQYF
TRBJ1-5 16 TRBD1 TRBV19 . CATSKPGGEGNQPQHF
TRBJ2-7 15 TRBD1 TRBV27 . CASSSHGTGAYEQYF
TRBJ1-1 13 TRBD1 TRBV6-6 few CASSPRGRTEAFF
TRBJ1-5 15 TRBD1 TRBV3-1/TRBV3-2 . CASSRGQGNNQPQHF
TRBJ2-1 14 TRBD1 TRBV5-4 . CASRPGGPINEQFF
TRBJ1-2 15 TRBD1 TRBV18 . CASSGTGATGYGYTF
TRBJ2-2 15 TRBD1 TRBV24-1 . CATKVNRGSTGELFF
TRBJ1-1 16 TRBD1 TRBV11-2 few CASSPGWWGTGPEAFF
TRBJ2-1 15 . TRBV6-2/TRBV6-3 . CASSYSQGLYNEQFF
TRBJ2-7 16 . TRBV6-1 . CASSEALDSLLYEQYF
TRBJ2-1 15 . TRBV19 once CASSKEGQSYNEQFF
TRBJ1-1 17 TRBD1 TRBV20-1 . CSASPPRGLQGATEAFF
TRBJ2-3 15 TRBD2 TRBV20-1 . CSASSGGAGTDTQYF
TRBJ1-2 16 . TRBV5-8 . CASSLAWGGVNYGYTF